The T cell receptor (beta chain) described here comes from a study of Tregs in tolerant kidney transplant recipients. As for the study in general: Recipients received nonmyeloablative bone marrow transplants from related graft donors, with transient mixed chimerism.

Study-wide results and limits: For some patients, primers changed over time, blocking nucleotide-level comparison.

Sequencing was performed with immunoSEQ multiplex PCR; in TCRdb, only in-frame clones are kept and a portion is missing. Among about 110,000 clones listed, around 87% were seen once. Unmatched junction bases numbered 10, after V lost 8 bases and J lost 7 bases. Looked up from germline, CDR1 is MDHEN and CDR2 is SYDVKM. The CDR3 totals 15 residues. This clone appeared a few times. Its matching antigen is unknown. The chain employs TRBV28 and TRBJ2-2; 10 bases agree with TRBD2. The sequenced sample was CD4+ T cells from blood, obtained before the transplant. The TCR comes from a human donor who received a combined kidney and bone marrow transplant. DNA of the CDR3: TGTGCCAGCGACAAGCGGGAGGGCCAAGGCGGGGAGCTGTTTTTT. This translates into CASDKREGQGGELFF.